These 26 T cell receptor beta chains were all obtained from the same sample, sequenced in a study of T cells in Graves' hyperthyroidism and ophthalmopathy. RNA transcripts provided the source from which TCR beta CDR3 regions were amplified. The primer set for the first-round RT-PCR of the TCR CDR3 was HTBI. TCRdb itself ran the multiplex PCR reads through MiXCR, one entry per CDR3 protein. This repertoire shows approximately 520,000 distinct CDR3 sequences, roughly 20% found once; its top ten account for 26%. The material sequenced was blood. Receptors were obtained from a man younger than 35 with Graves' hyperthyroidism.

This chain links TRBV6-2 or TRBV6-3 with TRBJ1-1; a weak D match, TRBD1 (5 bases). The germline V gene encodes CDR1 MNHEY and CDR2 SVGEGT. The CDR3 is made up of 15 amino acids. V dropped 1 base and J dropped 1 base, with 10 bases sitting between them. CDR3 nucleotides: TGTGCCAGCAGTTACTGGAGGGGCCGGAACACTGAAGCTTTCTTT. It specifies CASSYWRGRNTEAFF.

This clonotype has at least ten counts. This chain links TRBV6-1 with TRBJ1-5; D ambiguous. V was pared by 8 bases and J by 2 bases, with 16 bases between. Germline V gives CDR1 MNHNS, CDR2 SASEGT. This CDR3 comprises 15 residues. CDR3 sequence (DNA): TGTGCCAGCGGCTTGTGGGCCGGGGGCAATCAGCCCCAGCATTTT. Encoded protein: CASGLWAGGNQPQHF.

This clonotype has at least ten counts. The V and J genes are TRBV12-3 or TRBV12-4 and TRBJ1-5; maybe TRBD1 (6 bases). V lost 5 bases to trimming and J lost 5 bases, with 16 bases between them. The CDR3 extends over 15 amino acids. The CDR3 loop reads CASSTEKGGDQPQHF. The CDR3 DNA reads as TGTGCCAGCAGTACGGAAAAGGGGGGGGATCAGCCCCAGCATTTT.

The chain carries TRBV2 and TRBJ2-5, with unresolved D. The V end was cut by 7 bases, the J end by 3 bases, with 3 bases between. Germline loops: CDR1 SNHLY, CDR2 FYNNEI. This CDR3 has 10 residues. The CDR3 loop is CASMEETQYF. As DNA, the CDR3 is TGTGCCAGCATGGAAGAGACCCAGTACTTC.

V and J are TRBV18 and TRBJ1-1; no definite D call. V was pared by 4 bases and J by 1 base, with 13 bases between. This CDR3 contains 15 residues. The germline V gene has CDR1 KGHSH and CDR2 LQKENI. CDR3 sequence: CASSLRADQNTEAFF. The DNA of the CDR3 is TGTGCCAGCTCACTCCGCGCAGACCAGAACACTGAAGCTTTCTTT.

This clonotype was seen a few times. A read error may produce the germline difference seen at one junction end. The chain has TRBV5-6 and TRBJ1-2, with a tentative D call TRBD1 (6 bases). Germline-derived CDR1 and CDR2 are SGHDT and YYEEEE. This CDR3 region has 12 residues. This CDR3 reads CASTLEGDGYTF. In DNA form, the CDR3 reads TGTGCCAGCACCTTGGAGGGGGATGGCTACACCTTC.

This clonotype occurred many times. The chain carries TRBV28 and TRBJ1-5; weak D call: TRBD1 (5 bases). Germline V lookup: CDR1 MDHEN, CDR2 SYDVKM. The CDR3 loop spans 15 amino acids. Trimming removed 3 bases from V and 2 bases from J, with 11 bases in between. CDR3 sequence (DNA): TGTGCCAGCAGTTTCCAGGGAGAAGGCAATCAGCCCCAGCATTTT. Translated, it gives CASSFQGEGNQPQHF. The full variable domain, in which reference TRBV28 and TRBJ1-5 provide the parts outside the CDR3, is DVKVTQSSRYLVKRTGEKVFLECVQDMDHENMFWYRQDPGLGLRLIYFSYDVKMKEKGDIPEGYSVSREKKERFSLILESASTNQTSMYLCASSFQGEGNQPQHFGDGTRLSIL.

This clonotype came up a few times. The chain is built from TRBV6-1 and TRBJ1-1, with D unresolved. Looked up from germline, CDR1 is MNHNS and CDR2 is SASEGT. CDR3 length: 12 residues. Trimming removed 4 bases from V and 11 bases from J, with 14 bases in between. The chain's CDR3 is CASSVSGFGAFF. In DNA, the CDR3 is TGTGCCAGCAGTGTCTCAGGCTTTGGCGCTTTCTTT.

Ten or more counts support this clonotype. This chain uses TRBV28 with TRBJ2-5, with D possibly being TRBD2 (7 bases). Looked up from germline, CDR1 is MDHEN and CDR2 is SYDVKM. V was pared by 3 bases and J by 6 bases, with 14 bases between. This CDR3 contains 14 residues. CDR3 coding DNA: TGTGCCAGCAGTTTCTTGCGGGGGCGGAAGACCCAGTACTTC. Translating gives CASSFLRGRKTQYF.

This clonotype was picked up a small number of times. The rearrangement joins TRBV19 to TRBJ1-1; D is possibly TRBD1 (5 bases). This CDR3 contains 15 residues. Germline V gene sequence: CDR1 LNHDA, CDR2 SQIVND (reference sequence). Between the trimmed V and J ends, which lost 7 bases and 5 bases, there was a span of 20 bases. The CDR3 reads CASTSGMGRGTEAFF. CDR3 DNA: TGTGCCAGTACCTCTGGTATGGGGCGAGGGACTGAAGCTTTCTTT.

This clonotype has just one count. This may be a read error: a much more frequent sequence differs by one nucleotide. The V gene is TRBV2, the J gene TRBJ1-1; D remains unclear. Germline V gives CDR1 SNHLY, CDR2 FYNNEI. This CDR3 region has 13 residues. The CDR3 sequence: CASTQGEGTEACF. The DNA for the CDR3 is TGTGCCAGCACCCAAGGTGAGGGCACTGAAGCTTGCTTT.

The chain is built from TRBV10-1 and TRBJ1-2; D call uncertain. V dropped 4 bases and J dropped 4 bases, with 10 bases sitting between them. The CDR3 is made up of 13 amino acids. Germline CDR1 reads WNHNN; CDR2 reads SYGVQD (reference sequence). The CDR3 reads CASSADSRYGYTF. The CDR3 DNA follows: TGCGCCAGCAGTGCGGATAGCCGCTATGGCTACACCTTC.

The chain employs TRBV5-4 and TRBJ2-7; 9 bases align to TRBD1. CDR3 length equals 15 residues. J gave up 5 bases and V 4 bases, and 10 bases lay outside the gene matches. Germline lookup yields CDR1 SGHNT and CDR2 YYREEE (reference sequence). CDR3 in amino acids: CASSRTGTGPHEQYF. CDR3 coding DNA: TGTGCCAGCAGCCGAACGGGGACAGGGCCCCACGAGCAGTACTTC.

This clonotype came up a few times. The rearrangement joins TRBV5-1 to TRBJ1-1, with D possibly TRBD1 on 6 matching bases. Trimming removed 8 bases from V and 3 bases from J, with 17 bases in between. CDR3 length: 14 residues. Per germline, CDR1 SGHRS and CDR2 YFSETQ. CDR3 sequence: CASSFRGGHTEAFF. The CDR3, as DNA: TGCGCCAGTTCATTCAGGGGCGGCCACACTGAAGCTTTCTTT.

This clonotype has a single count. The chain carries TRBV30 and TRBJ2-2; possible D gene TRBD1, 6 bases. V gave up 3 bases and J gave up 6 bases, with 11 bases separating them. The germline V gene has CDR1 GTSNPN and CDR2 SVGIG (reference sequence). This CDR3 has 13 amino acids. The CDR3 DNA follows: TGTGCCTGGAGGGGGGCCGGAGCCGGGGAGCTGTTTTTT. It codes for CAWRGAGAGELFF.

This clonotype was seen many times. The chain combines TRBV4-1 with TRBJ2-5; 8 bases are shared with TRBD2. This CDR3 contains 15 residues. V was clipped by 0 bases and J by 1 base; unmatched bases: 1. Germline V gives CDR1 MGHRA, CDR2 YSYEKL. The CDR3 region has the DNA TGCGCCAGCAGCCAAGAGCGGGGGGCCCAAGAGACCCAGTACTTC. Residues: CASSQERGAQETQYF.

This clonotype was seen at least ten times. The chain is built from TRBV24-1 and TRBJ2-7; TRBD1 is a possible D gene (6 bases). Trimming took 6 bases from V and 5 from J, leaving 16 bases between them. This CDR3 has 14 residues. Germline V gene lookup returns CDR1 KGHDR and CDR2 SFDVKD. The CDR3 coding sequence is TGTGCCACCAGTTTATCAGGGGCGCGTGACGAGCAGTACTTC. It encodes CATSLSGARDEQYF.

This clonotype was recorded a few times. The rearrangement joins TRBV24-1 to TRBJ1-5; D might be TRBD1 (6 bases). With 4 bases removed from V and 2 bases from J, the gap between germline ends came to 8 bases. The CDR3 spans 14 residues. Germline CDR1 and CDR2: KGHDR and SFDVKD. The CDR3 nucleotides read TGTGCCACCAGTGAGGGGGCAGGCAATCAGCCCCAGCATTTT. It specifies CATSEGAGNQPQHF.

This clonotype was counted many times. V gene TRBV6-5 combines with J gene TRBJ2-2, with D tentatively TRBD2 (6 bases). V shed 0 bases and J shed 5 bases, with 10 bases lying between them. The CDR3 length is 15 residues. CDR1 is MNHEY and CDR2 is SVGAGI in the germline V gene. CDR3 in amino acids: CASSYSVGRTGELFF. The CDR3 DNA reads TGTGCCAGCAGTTACTCCGTAGGGAGGACCGGGGAGCTGTTTTTT.

This clonotype was recorded many times. This chain connects TRBV28 to TRBJ1-2; 8 bases are a match to TRBD1. Germline-derived CDR1 and CDR2 are MDHEN and SYDVKM. V shed 2 bases, J shed 5 bases, and the junction held 4 bases outside the gene matches. This CDR3 is built from 14 residues. CDR3 residues: CASSLIDRGYGYTF. As DNA, the CDR3 is TGTGCCAGCAGTTTAATCGACAGGGGTTATGGCTACACCTTC.

This clonotype has at least ten counts. V and J are TRBV5-5 and TRBJ1-1; possibly TRBD1 for D (6 bases). Between the trimmed V and J ends, which lost 2 bases and 11 bases, there was a span of 16 bases. Germline V gene lookup returns CDR1 SGHKS and CDR2 YYEKEE (reference sequence). CDR3 length: 13 amino acids. The CDR3 reads CASSLSLRTAAFF. The CDR3 DNA reads as TGTGCCAGCAGCTTAAGCTTACGGACAGCGGCTTTCTTT. The full variable domain, in which reference TRBV5-5 and TRBJ1-1 provide the parts outside the CDR3, is DAGVTQSPTHLIKTRGQQVTLRCSPISGHKSVSWYQQVLGQGPQFIFQYYEKEERGRGNFPDRFSARQFPNYSSELNVNALLLGDSALYLCASSLSLRTAAFFGQGTRLTVV.

This clonotype came up many times. The chain couples TRBV6-1 to TRBJ2-7; the D call may be TRBD1 or TRBD2 (5 bases each). Germline CDR1 and CDR2: MNHNS and SASEGT. This CDR3 region has 13 residues. V was clipped by 8 bases and J by 1 base, with 12 bases between them. This CDR3 reads CASARGESYEQYF. In nucleotides, the CDR3 is TGTGCCAGCGCGAGGGGTGAATCCTACGAGCAGTACTTC.

This clonotype was seen ten or more times. The junction does not match germline at one end; this may be a read error. The genes are TRBV6-1 and TRBJ1-5; TRBD1 agrees at 9 bases. The CDR3 is 14 residues long. Germline-derived CDR1 and CDR2 are MNHNS and SASEGT. This CDR3 is CASRTGQGKQPQHF. DNA of the CDR3: TGTGCCAGCAGAACGGGACAGGGCAAACAGCCCCAGCATTTT.

The genes are TRBV20-1 and TRBJ2-5, with TRBD2 identical over 12 bases. Germline lookup yields CDR1 DFQATT and CDR2 SNEGSKA (reference sequence). There are 15 residues in the CDR3. V dropped 2 bases and J dropped 5; count of bases not matched to a gene: 6. The DNA for the CDR3 is TGCAGTGCTAGACCCCCCGGGACTAGCGGGGAGACCCAGTACTTC. Amino acids: CSARPPGTSGETQYF.

This clonotype has a count of ten or more. The V call is TRBV27, the J call TRBJ1-5, with unresolved D. Germline-derived CDR1 and CDR2 are MNHEY and SMNVEV (reference sequence). Trimming left V 6 bases short and J 9 bases short, with 12 bases between. This CDR3 comprises 12 residues. The CDR3 nucleotides are TGTGCCAGCAGCACAACTTTAGGGCCCCAGCATTTT. It translates to CASSTTLGPQHF.

CDR3 nucleotides: TGCAGTGCTAAGTCCCACAGGGGGCTAGAAACTGAAGCTTTCTTT. Translated, it gives CSAKSHRGLETEAFF. The rearrangement links TRBV20-1 to TRBJ1-1, with TRBD1 matching over 9 bases. CDR3 size: 15 residues. V lost 4 bases to trimming and J lost 5 bases; unmatched junction nucleotides: 11. CDR1 and CDR2 (germline): DFQATT, SNEGSKA (reference sequence).